A selection of T cell receptor beta chains follows, all from one sample in a study of blood T cell repertoires in COVID-19. Sequenced by immunoSEQ multiplex PCR; TCRdb stores in-frame clones only, minus some. The repertoire holds approximately 210,000 clones, with around 94% as singletons. Sequencing input: peripheral blood. The receptors originated from a young man with COVID-19, enrolled during active disease. The CDR3 runs from the conserved cysteine through the conserved F or W. D genes are given only for firm matches. The listing skips clone size in some rows; elsewhere it reads once, few, many or a size class.

size: NA
V: TRBV28
D: TRBD1
J: TRBJ1-1
DNA: TGTGCCAGCAGTACAGGGGGCGAGGTCACTGAAGCTTTCTTT
CDR3: CASSTGGEVTEAFF

size: NA
V: TRBV5-1
D: TRBD2
J: TRBJ2-1
DNA: TGCGCCAGCGGAACGACTAGCGGGGGTGTGAATGAGCAGTTCTTC
CDR3: CASGTTSGGVNEQFF

size: NA
V: TRBV11-2
D: NA
J: TRBJ1-2
DNA: TGTGCCAGCAGCTTAATCGGGGACTATGGCTACACCTTC
CDR3: CASSLIGDYGYTF

size: NA
V: TRBV19
D: TRBD1
J: TRBJ1-3
DNA: TGTGCCAGTAGTTCCGGGACAGGGGCTGGAAACACCATATATTTT
CDR3: CASSSGTGAGNTIYF

size: NA
V: TRBV10-2
D: NA
J: TRBJ1-2
DNA: TGCGCCGGAGGGGACGCGGGCTATGGCTACACCTTC
CDR3: CAGGDAGYGYTF

size: NA
V: TRBV6-5
D: TRBD1
J: TRBJ1-1
DNA: TGTGCCAGCAGTTACGTCCCGGGACAGCTTGAAGCTTTCTTT
CDR3: CASSYVPGQLEAFF

size: NA
V: TRBV9
D: TRBD1
J: TRBJ1-5
DNA: TGTGCCAGCAGCGCCGGACAGGGTTATCAGCCCCAGCATTTT
CDR3: CASSAGQGYQPQHF

size: NA
V: TRBV1
D: NA
J: TRBJ1-5
DNA: TGCACCAGCAGCCAAGATAGCCCTCCAAGGGGTAGCAATCAGCCCCAGCATTTT
CDR3: CTSSQDSPPRGSNQPQHF

size: NA
V: TRBV27
D: TRBD2
J: TRBJ2-1
DNA: TGTGCCAGCAGCCCGGGACTAGCGGACTCCCCGTGGGGTGAGCAGTTCTTC
CDR3: CASSPGLADSPWGEQFF

size: NA
V: TRBV11-3
D: TRBD2
J: TRBJ2-1
DNA: TGTGCCAGCAGCTTAGGCGGCGGGGGGCCCTACAATGAGCAGTTCTTC
CDR3: CASSLGGGGPYNEQFF

size: NA
V: TRBV10-3
D: TRBD1
J: TRBJ1-5
DNA: TGTGCCGCCGGAGGACAGGGAGGAATCAACAATCAGCCCCAGCATTTT
CDR3: CAAGGQGGINNQPQHF

size: NA
V: TRBV7-3
D: TRBD2
J: TRBJ2-5
DNA: TGTGCCAGCAGCTTAACCGGGACTAGCGGGGGGGAGACCCAGTACTTC
CDR3: CASSLTGTSGGETQYF

size: NA
V: TRBV4-1
D: NA
J: TRBJ2-7
DNA: TGCGCCAGCAGCCAGACCCCAGTGGGAGGGGGGGCCCACGAGCAGTACTTC
CDR3: CASSQTPVGGGAHEQYF

size: NA
V: TRBV10-3
D: TRBD1
J: TRBJ1-6
DNA: TGTGCCATCAGTGAGTGGGACAGACGGGATTCACCCCTCCACTTT
CDR3: CAISEWDRRDSPLHF

size: NA
V: TRBV7-9
D: NA
J: TRBJ1-4
DNA: TGTGCCAGCAGCTTATTGGTGAGGGAAAAACTGTTTTTT
CDR3: CASSLLVREKLFF

size: NA
V: TRBV3-1/TRBV3-2
D: NA
J: TRBJ2-3
DNA: TGTGCCAGCAGCCAAGTCCCGTTTTCAGATACGCAGTATTTT
CDR3: CASSQVPFSDTQYF

size: NA
V: TRBV5-4
D: NA
J: TRBJ1-2
DNA: TGTGCCAGCAGCTCTATCACGGGCTATGGCTACACCTTC
CDR3: CASSSITGYGYTF

size: NA
V: TRBV6-5
D: NA
J: TRBJ2-7
DNA: TGTGCCAGCAGTTACGGAGAGGGGACTGTCTACGAGCAGTACTTC
CDR3: CASSYGEGTVYEQYF

size: NA
V: TRBV3-1/TRBV3-2
D: NA
J: TRBJ2-7
DNA: TGTGCCAGCAGCCCACTCCGTACGGGCGAGCAGTACTTC
CDR3: CASSPLRTGEQYF

size: NA
V: TRBV5-3
D: NA
J: TRBJ1-5
DNA: TGTGCCAGAAGCCGGTCACTTGGGGGTAGGGGAGGAATTCAGCCCCAGCATTTT
CDR3: CARSRSLGGRGGIQPQHF

size: NA
V: TRBV19
D: NA
J: TRBJ1-1
DNA: TGTGCCAGTAGTCTACCACCCAATGTAGCTTTCTTT
CDR3: CASSLPPNVAFF

size: NA
V: TRBV11-2
D: NA
J: TRBJ1-4
DNA: TGTGCCAGCAGCTTAAGGAACGGGAAGAATGAAAAACTGTTTTTT
CDR3: CASSLRNGKNEKLFF

size: NA
V: TRBV6-5
D: NA
J: TRBJ1-2
DNA: TGTGCCAGCAGTTACTCCCAGGGGAGAGGGAACTATGGCTACACCTTC
CDR3: CASSYSQGRGNYGYTF

size: NA
V: TRBV6-6
D: TRBD1
J: TRBJ2-1
DNA: TGTGCCAGCAGTCCCGAGACAGGGCCCAATGAGCAGTTCTTC
CDR3: CASSPETGPNEQFF

size: NA
V: TRBV12-3/TRBV12-4
D: NA
J: TRBJ1-1
DNA: TGTGCCAGCACCTCGACTTCGAACACTGAAGCTTTCTTT
CDR3: CASTSTSNTEAFF

size: NA
V: TRBV9
D: NA
J: TRBJ1-5
DNA: TGTGCCAGCAGCGTCTGGGGGGACGCGAGCAATCAGCCCCAGCATTTT
CDR3: CASSVWGDASNQPQHF

size: NA
V: TRBV5-1
D: TRBD2
J: TRBJ2-1
DNA: TGCGCCAGCAGCCAAGGACTAGCGGGCTACAATGAGCAGTTCTTC
CDR3: CASSQGLAGYNEQFF

size: NA
V: TRBV7-2
D: NA
J: TRBJ2-7
DNA: TGTGCCAGCAGCTTAACAGGAACCTACGAGCAGTACTTC
CDR3: CASSLTGTYEQYF

size: NA
V: TRBV19
D: TRBD1
J: TRBJ1-2
DNA: TGTGCCAGTAGTATTGACAGGGGAGGGTATGGCTACACCTTC
CDR3: CASSIDRGGYGYTF

size: NA
V: TRBV9
D: NA
J: TRBJ1-1
DNA: TGTGCCAGCGGGAGACTGACAGGAGCGAACACTGAAGCTTTCTTT
CDR3: CASGRLTGANTEAFF

size: NA
V: TRBV5-4
D: NA
J: TRBJ2-7
DNA: TGTGCCAGCAGCTTGCAAAACGTTGCGGGCGAGCAGTACTTC
CDR3: CASSLQNVAGEQYF

size: NA
V: TRBV5-1
D: NA
J: TRBJ1-5
DNA: TGCGCCAGCAGATCACAGGTCGATCAGCCCCAGCATTTT
CDR3: CASRSQVDQPQHF

size: NA
V: TRBV9
D: TRBD1
J: TRBJ1-6
DNA: TGTGCCAGCAGCACACGGGACAGGGATGGATCACCCCTCCACTTT
CDR3: CASSTRDRDGSPLHF

size: once
V: TRBV6-1
D: NA
J: TRBJ1-1
DNA: TGTGCCAGCAGTGAAGGGGCGACCATTGACGCTTTCTTT
CDR3: CASSEGATIDAFF

size: once
V: TRBV6-5
D: TRBD1
J: TRBJ1-5
DNA: TGTGCCAGCAGGCCTGGACAGGGGTCTCAGCCCCAGCATTTT
CDR3: CASRPGQGSQPQHF

size: NA
V: TRBV4-1
D: NA
J: TRBJ1-2
DNA: TGCGCCAGCAGCCAAACCCGGTCTGGAGGAGGCTACACCTTC
CDR3: CASSQTRSGGGYTF

size: few
V: TRBV6-5
D: NA
J: TRBJ1-2
DNA: TGTGCCAGCAGTTGGGACACTAACTATGGCTACACCTTC
CDR3: CASSWDTNYGYTF

size: NA
V: TRBV19
D: TRBD1
J: TRBJ1-4
DNA: TGTGCCAGTAGTATAGGGGGACAGGGATTAGGCGAAAAACTGTTTTTT
CDR3: CASSIGGQGLGEKLFF

size: NA
V: TRBV11-2
D: NA
J: TRBJ1-2
DNA: TGTGCCAGCAGCCCGAGAACCGGGCCCCCTGGGAGCTATGGCTACACCTTC
CDR3: CASSPRTGPPGSYGYTF

size: NA
V: TRBV5-1
D: TRBD2
J: TRBJ2-1
DNA: TGCGCCAGCAGCTCAGCGGGGGGGCACGTAAATGAGCAGTTCTTC
CDR3: CASSSAGGHVNEQFF

size: NA
V: TRBV9
D: NA
J: TRBJ2-5
DNA: TGTGCCAGCAGCGTAGTTAGGGGGTCTGGTCAAGAGACCCAGTACTTC
CDR3: CASSVVRGSGQETQYF

size: NA
V: TRBV13
D: NA
J: TRBJ1-4
DNA: TGTGCCAGCAGCTTCGGCAGGGAAAATGAAAAACTGTTTTTT
CDR3: CASSFGRENEKLFF

size: NA
V: TRBV9
D: NA
J: TRBJ2-4
DNA: TGTGCCAGCAGCGCCGGTCCTTTAGCCAAAAACATTCAGTACTTC
CDR3: CASSAGPLAKNIQYF

size: NA
V: TRBV11-2
D: TRBD1
J: TRBJ1-4
DNA: TGTGCCAGCAGCCAACAGACAGGGCATAATGAAAAACTGTTTTTT
CDR3: CASSQQTGHNEKLFF